This T cell receptor (beta chain) was recorded in a study of CD8 T cells in ankylosing spondylitis. By quantitative 5'-RACE with molecular barcodes, the TCR beta libraries were made. TCRdb re-derived calls from the 5' RACE reads in MiXCR, one entry per CDR3 protein. The table has 200,000 or so distinct CDR3 sequences, under 15% seen once; the top ten hold 8% to 13%. With regard to this clonotype: Its antigen remains unknown.

Regarding the study as a whole: Reports say disease-linked clones showed up significantly more in matched ankylosing spondylitis synovial fluid.

V lost 5 bases to trimming and J lost 6 bases, with 17 bases between them. Germline V gene data show CDR1 as DFQATT and CDR2 as SNEGSKA (reference sequence). The CDR3 has 13 residues. The sequenced material came from blood, either unsorted or a sorted T cell fraction (not recorded which). The chain employs TRBV20-1 and TRBJ2-7; weak D call: TRBD1 (5 bases). The source is a female donor with ankylosing spondylitis or in good health (not recorded which). The CDR3 loop reads CSARIQDLGEQYF. The CDR3, as DNA: TGCAGTGCTCGAATACAGGATCTCGGCGAGCAGTACTTC.